This record concerns one T cell receptor (beta chain) sequence. What antigen it recognizes has not been identified. It has no much larger one-base neighbor in the sample; base qualities were not kept. The data were obtained in a study of cytomegalovirus exposure and HLA in healthy donors (TCRdb year 2017). About the investigation overall: According to an earlier analysis of 450 to 650 of the donors, some 180 million T cells yielded 117 million unique TCR beta sequences and more than 250 Gb of sequence data. On average, approximately 250,000 unique TCR beta nucleotide sequences were sequenced per donor among fewer than 500 genotyped donors of the cohort, with roughly 18% of those sequences being non-productive. HLA typing included class I and class II loci at four-digit resolution. In a later genetic analysis, genome-wide SNP genotypes for about three fifths of the 666 donors were used, and that subset was treated as a discovery cohort. Rather than using new phenotypic data, the later analysis identified candidate immune exposures from TCR beta sequences and from how often those sequences occurred across donors. The study combined high-throughput TCR immunosequencing, statistical association of individual TCRs with disease status, and machine learning to predict cytomegalovirus infection status. In a later analysis, previously published TCR beta repertoires from 670 or so donors were re-analyzed and high-resolution HLA genotyping was added so that TCR occurrence patterns could be studied. The genetic ancestry cluster associated with self-reported Caucasian donors included about 84% of the approximately 410 genotyped donors. The aim of the study was to test whether cataloging public T cell receptors could identify signatures of past pathogen exposure. Every discovery cohort repertoire had been produced on one sequencing platform. Donor age, sex, ethnicity and CMV serostatus were collected together with the repertoire data. An early release covering just under 650 HLA-typed donors comprised around 300 gigabases of sequencing data and about 90 million unique TCR sequences. Along with the roughly 700-subject first cohort, a separate validation cohort of around 110 different subjects was used. Using immunosequencing, the study profiled T cell repertoires from some 670 subjects and related those repertoires to cytomegalovirus serostatus. The number of donors typed differed by locus, with about 629-640 for A, B, C, DRB1 and DQB1, around 560 for DQA1, under 610 for DPA1, and around 460 for DPB1. In an earlier analysis of a few hundred of the donors, high-throughput TCR beta sequencing was used to judge whether each TCR beta V gene segment behaved as functional or pseudogenic. Four to six DR-DQ haplotypes were handled as single units for association and clustering, since linkage in the cohort was strong. General conclusions and limits of the study: The study listed approximately 150 TCR beta chains as associated with cytomegalovirus. An association between a missense DCLRE1C variant and V-gene and J-gene trimming of TCR beta chains was found in a later genetic analysis and replicated in an independent cohort. In an earlier analysis of about 600 of the donors, most TCR beta V segments appeared in productive rearrangements about 90% or about 30% of the time, broadly matching IMGT annotations. In a later analysis, HLA-associated TCR beta chains showed more clonal expansion and lower generation probabilities than non-associated chains that were equally common. For the cohort, immune exposure information was limited to CMV serostatus. The classifier was reported to diagnose cytomegalovirus status with high specificity and sensitivity in both the original and validation cohorts. Linkage disequilibrium might explain the correlated functional status among segregating V segments, but an unknown experimental factor could not be ruled out. A further reported finding was that TCR beta sequences accurately predicted the HLA-A and HLA-B alleles for most subjects in the first cohort. HLA typing was unavailable for some donors at each locus, so association tests used only the typed subset. Assigning TCR associations to individual alleles was difficult when HLA alleles, especially DR and DQ, strongly co-occurred. This cohort had only TCR beta chains sequenced, and the lack of alpha or paired-chain data limited which features could be detected. The presence/absence analyses assumed that sequencing depth was roughly uniform across donors, and that assumption may not be true. Because counts were too low, 15 to 20 rarely observed V segments, including chromosome 9 orphons, were excluded from the earlier analysis of several hundred of the donors. A later genetic analysis reported fewer N-insertions in productive TCRs among donors in an Asian-associated ancestry cluster than the roughly 640-donor mean. While some public TCRs were present in many individuals, most TCR sequences turned up only very rarely across donors. A few of the identified cytomegalovirus-associated TCR beta chains were confirmed in vitro to be specific for cytomegalovirus antigens. A group of highly shared sequence variants was considered likely to be a technical artifact of the sequencing pipeline. According to a later analysis, TCR association rates differed among HLA loci, with DRB1 alleles showing the most associated TCRs and HLA-C alleles showing the fewest. Because the 87-base-pair reads could not distinguish some IMGT-functional V segments, including TRBV6-2 and TRBV6-3, those segments were excluded. Several of the top co-occurrence clusters appeared to be linked to parvovirus B19, influenza, CMV and Epstein-Barr virus, according to a later analysis. According to the authors, the approach could potentially be generalized to other disease states and immunological phenotypes. Specific HLA alleles were associated with over 15,000 TCR beta sequences at a false discovery rate of 0.05 in a later analysis. In a later analysis, most CMV-associated TCR beta chains were found to appear HLA-restricted, with HLA associations seemingly driven largely by CMV exposure.

The library came from the immunoSEQ multiplex PCR assay. For the multiplex PCR, a mixture combining 60 forward primers for TCR Vbeta segments and 13 reverse primers for TCR Jbeta segments was used. The CDR3 region of rearranged TCR beta genes was amplified from genomic DNA by a multiplex PCR assay. The Illumina HiSeq System was used to sequence the amplified TCR beta libraries as 87-base-pair reads. In the authors' own workflow: In a later analysis, tens of millions of unique TCR beta chains were counted across the 500 to 850 repertoires, and roughly 11 million of these chains were shared by at least two donors. Raw reads were error-corrected and collapsed into unique sequences by a nearest-neighbor algorithm in which closely related sequences were merged to remove PCR and sequencing errors. V, D and J gene segments were assigned by aligning CDR3 sequences to IMGT reference sequences. Each retained sequence needed at least a six-nucleotide match to both a V gene segment and a J gene segment. A rearrangement was called productive if the CDR3 had no stop codons and remained in frame with V and J, and every other rearrangement was called non-productive. Following IMGT convention, CDR3 was defined as the stretch from the second conserved V-encoded cysteine to the conserved J-encoded phenylalanine. Sequences without an unambiguous match to a single V gene segment were excluded from the earlier analysis of a few hundred of the donors. In an earlier analysis of several hundred of the donors, V segments were called functional above 56.7% productive rearrangements and were called segregating when the between-donor standard deviation exceeded 5%. A statistical classification framework was built to diagnose cytomegalovirus status from the catalog of TCR beta chain sequences. V and J gene assignment, in a later analysis, came from comparing TCR nucleotide sequences with IMGT/GENE-DB human TR gene sequences. A later analysis assigned CDR3 sequences and most-parsimonious VDJ recombination scenarios with the TCRdist pipeline. In a later analysis, each TCR beta chain was defined by its CDR3 amino acid sequence together with its V-gene family, and reads lacking a unique V-gene family were excluded. As a way to deal with suspected cross-contamination and a sequencing artifact, a later analysis dropped over 550 nucleotide sequences that were highly shared and had low generation probability. In a later analysis, a clonal expansion index was calculated for each public chain from normalized within-repertoire ranks of inferred template counts. Generation probabilities in a later analysis came from a VDJ recombination model fitted to out-of-frame rearrangements, and those results were checked against IGoR. A later analysis scored TCR-TCR, TCR-HLA and TCR-CMV co-occurrence with hypergeometric tests, applying a repertoire-size bias correction to TCR pairs. False discovery rates were estimated in a later analysis by permuting HLA or CMV assignments 20 times. In a later analysis, co-occurring TCRs were grouped with DBSCAN, and TCRdist sequence similarity was added when clustering was performed within HLA-allele-positive subsets. Co-occurrence clustering excluded repertoires with fewer than 30,000 or more than 120,000 public chains, plus five with anomalous nucleotide sharing. The source is immuneACCESS, and TCRdb retained only in-frame sequences with V and J called. Part of the clones is not carried over; for the studies checked, unresolved V genes explain less than half of this, and the remainder is unexplained. V and J calls and clone size are as listed in that table; D and trimming were resolved from the DNA. This sample holds some 150,000 clones; roughly four fifths were observed only once. 3% to 4% of the sample is taken by the ten largest.

In total, around 600 healthy bone marrow donors made up the cohort. At the time of sampling, all cohort members were nominally healthy, though unrecorded immune exposures were likely present. The donor was CMV seronegative and belonged to the group of 352 seronegative cohort members. A peripheral blood sample was collected from each donor, and TCR beta sequencing was performed on peripheral blood mononuclear cells. The Qiagen DNeasy Blood Extraction Kit was used to extract genomic DNA from the blood cell samples. The CDR3 numbers 13 residues from cysteine through phenylalanine. Only the CDR3 region is kept as DNA, spanning 39 bases read in frame from base 1. Cut back by 2 bases and 6 bases, the V and J ends lie 11 bases apart. Per the germline V gene, MDHEN is the CDR1 and SYDVKM is the CDR2.

The TCR originated in a male donor in good health and CMV-seronegative. The specimen was PBMCs. The sequence links TRBV28 to TRBJ2-7; the D gene remains uncertain. The sequence in DNA is TGTGCCAGCAGTTTAGGCAACGTGGCCGAGCAGTACTTC. This translates into CASSLGNVAEQYF.